This T cell receptor beta chain stems from a study of blood T cell repertoires in COVID-19. Study details: The origin of the acute and convalescent COVID-19 samples was the United States, Italy and Spain. Nucleic acid was either cDNA or gDNA, and it came from T cells, B-cell-depleted T cells, or PBMCs.

Trimming removed 2 bases at V and 4 bases at J, with 14 bases between. From germline, CDR1 is ENHRY and CDR2 SYGVKD. CDR3 length: 15 residues. Per the authors' pipeline: Scientists estimated how many nucleated cells there were by amplifying reference gene primers. The table came from immunoSEQ multiplex PCR; TCRdb's copy has only in-frame clones and leaves some out. That table supplies the V and J calls and clone size; D and trimming were determined from the DNA. Among 100,000 to 150,000 clones, about 83% were seen once, and the ten largest hold about 6.3%. Input material: peripheral blood. This rearrangement joins TRBV10-3 to TRBJ1-2; D is unresolved. The clonotype originates from a man older than 75 with active or convalescent COVID-19. The CDR3 is CAISEESARSYGYTF. CDR3 sequence (DNA): TGTGCCATCAGTGAGGAATCCGCCCGGAGCTATGGCTACACCTTC.